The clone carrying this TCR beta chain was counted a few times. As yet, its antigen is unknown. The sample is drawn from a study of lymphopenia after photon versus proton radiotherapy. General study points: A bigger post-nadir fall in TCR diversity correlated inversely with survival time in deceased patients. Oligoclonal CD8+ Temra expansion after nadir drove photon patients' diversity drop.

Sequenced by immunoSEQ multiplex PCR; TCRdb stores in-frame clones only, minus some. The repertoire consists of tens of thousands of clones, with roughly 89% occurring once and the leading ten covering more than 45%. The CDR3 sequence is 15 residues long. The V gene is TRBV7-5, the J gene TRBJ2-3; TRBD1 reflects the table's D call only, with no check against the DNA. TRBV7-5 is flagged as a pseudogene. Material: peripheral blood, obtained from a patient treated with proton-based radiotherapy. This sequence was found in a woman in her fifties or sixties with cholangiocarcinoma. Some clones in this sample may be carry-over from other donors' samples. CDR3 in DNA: TGTGCCAGAAGCTTAGTGGGGCAGCGCACAGATACGCAGTATTTT. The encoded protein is CARSLVGQRTDTQYF.